The 10 T cell receptor beta chains presented below share a single source sample, sequenced in a study of T cells in Graves' hyperthyroidism and ophthalmopathy. RNA transcripts provided the source from which TCR beta CDR3 regions were amplified. The primer set for the first-round RT-PCR of the TCR CDR3 was HTBI. MiXCR, applied by TCRdb to the multiplex PCR reads, yields one record per CDR3 protein. The data hold 700,000 or so distinct CDR3 sequences, with 16% observed a single time. Sequences were obtained from blood. Receptor source: a man between 18 and 29 years old with Graves' hyperthyroidism.

This clonotype was counted only a few times. The J gene is TRBJ1-2, the V gene TRBV5-1, with D perhaps TRBD1 (5 bases). Germline V gives CDR1 SGHRS, CDR2 YFSETQ. Trimming stripped 2 bases from V and 4 bases from J, with 18 bases between. This CDR3 comprises 16 residues. CDR3 sequence: CASSFLPRRQGYGYTF. DNA of the CDR3: TGCGCCAGCAGCTTCCTTCCGAGACGGCAGGGCTATGGCTACACCTTC.

As concerns this clonotype: This may come from a read error, since a much larger clone is one base off. V is TRBV28 and J is TRBJ2-3, with 7 bases fitting TRBD2. The germline gives CDR1 MDHEN, CDR2 SYDVKM. The CDR3 has 15 residues. Here the CDR3 reads CVSSPGGLRTDTQYF. In DNA form, the CDR3 reads TGTGTCAGCAGCCCGGGGGGACTACGCACAGATACGCAGTATTTT.

The V gene is TRBV5-1, the J gene TRBJ2-1; possibly TRBD1 or TRBD2 for D (5 bases each). The germline V gene encodes CDR1 SGHRS and CDR2 YFSETQ. The V end lost 7 bases, the J end lost 10 bases, and 18 bases lay between the germline ends. This CDR3 contains 13 residues. The CDR3 nucleotides are TGCGCCAGCGAGGGGTATCCCTCCGGGGAGCAGTTCTTC. Its translation: CASEGYPSGEQFF.

This clonotype was picked up a small number of times. CDR3 sequence reads: CASSYAGLAGGNEQFF. CDR3 nucleotide sequence: TGTGCCAGCAGTTACGCTGGACTAGCGGGAGGAAATGAGCAGTTCTTC. The chain couples TRBV6-2 or TRBV6-3 to TRBJ2-1; 14 bases agree with TRBD2. Trimming cost V 2 bases and J 7 bases; bases outside gene matches: 4. The V gene's germline CDR1 is MNHEY and CDR2 SVGEGT. This CDR3 contains 16 residues.

DNA for the CDR3: TGTGCCAGCAGTAAATTCTCCTTTGAGCAGTTCTTC. The encoded protein is CASSKFSFEQFF. J is TRBJ2-1 and V is TRBV6-1; D not certain. Per the germline V gene, CDR1 is MNHNS and CDR2 is SASEGT. CDR3 length: 12 amino acids. The V end lost 5 bases, the J end lost 9 bases, and 11 bases lay between the germline ends.

This clonotype was observed a handful of times. The V call is TRBV6-1, the J call TRBJ2-7, with D possibly TRBD2 on 6 matching bases. This CDR3 is built from 14 residues. CDR1 and CDR2 (germline): MNHNS, SASEGT. Trimming left V 7 bases short and J 6 bases short, with 19 bases between. As DNA, the CDR3 is TGTGCCAGCACCGGGACGGAGGGAATTACCGAGCAGTACTTC. Residues: CASTGTEGITEQYF.

In this sample, this clonotype turned up a few times. CDR3 nucleotide sequence: TGTGCCACCAGCAGAGCCAGACTTTCATCGGACGGGGAGCTGTTTTTT. Translation gives CATSRARLSSDGELFF. The V call is TRBV15, the J call TRBJ2-2; D remains unclear. This CDR3 region has 16 residues. The V gene lost 1 base and the J gene lost 7 bases, with 16 bases spanning the gap. Germline assignment: CDR1 LNHNV and CDR2 YYDKDF (reference sequence).

Points on this clonotype: A much larger clonotype is one base distant, so this may be a read error. This chain connects TRBV6-1 to TRBJ2-1; weak D call: TRBD2 (5 bases). The CDR3 sequence is 14 residues long. Germline values: CDR1 MNHNS, CDR2 SASEGT. The CDR3 sequence: CANSEREIYNEQFF. CDR3 DNA sequence: TGTGCCAACAGTGAACGGGAAATCTACAATGAGCAGTTCTTC.

There are many counts of this clonotype. The chain carries TRBV6-5 and TRBJ2-7, with no clear D. Germline V CDR1 and CDR2: MNHEY, SVGAGI. V lost 0 bases and J lost 3, with 9 bases in between. The CDR3 is 14 amino acids. The CDR3 sequence: CASSYSAPNYEQYF. The CDR3 coding sequence is TGTGCCAGCAGTTACTCGGCACCGAACTACGAGCAGTACTTC.

V and J are TRBV9 and TRBJ2-7; 8 bases map to TRBD1. Germline CDR1 is SGDLS and CDR2 is YYNGEE. Trimming cost V 8 bases and J 4 bases; bases outside gene matches: 8. The CDR3 length is 13 residues. In nucleotides, the CDR3 is TGTGCCAGGGACAGGGAAAAGGATTACGAGCAGTACTTC. Translated, it gives CARDREKDYEQYF.